These T cell receptor beta chains were read from a single sample in a study of shared clonotypes between healthy human individuals. Generated by immunoSEQ multiplex PCR, the TCRdb table keeps only in-frame clones and is missing some. Among about 490,000 clones listed, around 73% were seen once. The specimen was PBMCs. Source of these receptors: a woman in her thirties or forties in good health. Some clones in this sample may be carry-over from other donors' samples. Each CDR3 is given with its conserved first and last residue. The D gene is left open where the match is weak. Rows may omit the clone size; those that give it use once, few, many or a size class.

J gene | V gene | clone size | D gene | CDR3 DNA | CDR3 protein
TRBJ2-5 | TRBV18 | - | - | TGTGCCAGCTCCGTCGGTCCTCAAGAGACCCAGTACTTC | CASSVGPQETQYF
TRBJ2-1 | TRBV27 | once | TRBD2 | TGTGCCAGCAGGCTAGCGGGAGAGTACAATGAGCAGTTCTTC | CASRLAGEYNEQFF
TRBJ2-7 | TRBV7-9 | - | - | TGTGCCAGCAGCTTAGAGGACAGAGCTCTCGAGCAGTACTTC | CASSLEDRALEQYF
TRBJ2-7 | TRBV27 | once | TRBD1 | TGTGCCAGCAAATTACAGGGGAGTGTCGAGCAGTACTTC | CASKLQGSVEQYF
TRBJ2-1 | TRBV5-1 | - | TRBD2 | TGCGCCAGCAGCTTGGCGGTAGCGGGAGGGAGGTACAATGAGCAGTTCTTC | CASSLAVAGGRYNEQFF
TRBJ2-7 | TRBV28 | - | TRBD2 | TGTGCCAGCAGCCTGGGGTCGAGCGGGGACTCCTACGAGCAGTACTTC | CASSLGSSGDSYEQYF
TRBJ1-4 | TRBV5-1 | - | TRBD1 | TGCGCCAGCAGCGCACCGGGACAGGGAGGAGAAAAACTGTTTTTT | CASSAPGQGGEKLFF
TRBJ2-5 | TRBV5-1 | - | TRBD1 | TGCGCCAGCAGCTGGGGGCGTACCGGGACAGGGGGCGGAAAGACCCAGTACTTC | CASSWGRTGTGGGKTQYF
TRBJ2-5 | TRBV5-4 | - | - | TGTGCCAGCAGCTTTGGGCCACTTCAGAAGACCCAGTACTTC | CASSFGPLQKTQYF
TRBJ2-1 | TRBV15 | - | TRBD2 | TGTGCCACCAGCAGAGATTCGGTTTCTAGCGGGAGGCCCCGGTGGGGCAATGAGCAGTTCTTC | CATSRDSVSSGRPRWGNEQFF
TRBJ2-7 | TRBV10-2 | - | - | TGCGCCAGCAGTGAGTTTAGCCCACTATCCTACGAGCAGTACTTC | CASSEFSPLSYEQYF
TRBJ2-1 | TRBV4-3 | once | TRBD2 | TGCGCCAGCAGCCGCTCAGGGACTACGAACAATGAGCAGTTCTTC | CASSRSGTTNNEQFF
TRBJ2-3 | TRBV6-1 | - | - | TGTGCCAGCCTCATAGAGACTTTACGGGCGGATACGCAGTATTTT | CASLIETLRADTQYF
TRBJ2-5 | TRBV9 | - | - | TGTGCCAGCAGCGTAGGGGGCAGGGAAGGCCAGGAGACCCAGTACTTC | CASSVGGREGQETQYF
TRBJ2-7 | TRBV28 | - | TRBD2 | TGTGCCAGCAGTCCCCTCGGGGGGGGGTTAATCCACGAGCAGTACTTC | CASSPLGGGLIHEQYF
TRBJ2-1 | TRBV6-1 | - | TRBD2 | TGTGCCAGCAGTGAAAAACCGGGACTAGCTAGCGATGAGCAGTTCTTC | CASSEKPGLASDEQFF
TRBJ2-1 | TRBV7-9 | - | - | TGTGCCAGCACCGCATTTATTTACAATGAGCAGTTCTTC | CASTAFIYNEQFF
TRBJ2-7 | TRBV7-2 | - | TRBD2 | TGTGCCAGCAGCTTACCGGGACTAGCGGCCTACGAGCAGTACTTC | CASSLPGLAAYEQYF
TRBJ1-3 | TRBV9 | - | - | TGTGCCAGCAGCGTGTTGGTTGGGAGCACCATATATTTT | CASSVLVGSTIYF
TRBJ1-2 | TRBV27 | - | - | TGTGCCAGCAGTTTCGGGATCGACAAGCTAAGTTATGGCTACACCTTC | CASSFGIDKLSYGYTF
TRBJ1-5 | TRBV10-3 | once | TRBD1 | TGTGCCATCAGAAGACAGGGGGATCAGCCCCAGCATTTT | CAIRRQGDQPQHF
TRBJ2-7 | TRBV11-2 | - | TRBD2 | TGTGCCAGCAGCTTGACTAGCGGGAGGGCCGAATACGAGCAGTACTTC | CASSLTSGRAEYEQYF
TRBJ2-3 | TRBV6-1 | - | - | TGTGCCAGCACCTTGAGGGATACGCAGTATTTT | CASTLRDTQYF
TRBJ2-1 | TRBV2 | - | TRBD2 | TGTGCCAGCAGCATCGGACTAGCGGGAGGCAATGAGCAGTTCTTC | CASSIGLAGGNEQFF
TRBJ1-2 | TRBV18 | - | TRBD1 | TGTGCCAGCTCACCAGAAGGACAGGGTTATGGCTACACCTTC | CASSPEGQGYGYTF
TRBJ2-1 | TRBV7-3 | few | TRBD1 | TGTGCCAGCAGCTTAGAAGTGGGACAGAAGCAGTTCTTC | CASSLEVGQKQFF
TRBJ2-1 | TRBV14 | - | - | TGTGCCACTATCAATACCCCATGGGAAGCCTACAATGAGCAGTTCTTC | CATINTPWEAYNEQFF
TRBJ1-5 | TRBV28 | - | - | TGTGCCAGCAGTTCCGCCGGGTCCCAGGAACAGCCCCAGCATTTT | CASSSAGSQEQPQHF
TRBJ2-7 | TRBV7-6 | - | TRBD1 | TGTGCCAGCAGCCCAGAGGACAGGGGTTTCGAGCAGTACTTC | CASSPEDRGFEQYF
TRBJ1-3 | TRBV27 | - | TRBD1 | TGTGCCAGCAGTTTAAAGGGGGCAGTTGGAAACACCATATATTTT | CASSLKGAVGNTIYF
TRBJ2-7 | TRBV28 | once | - | TGTGCCAGCAGTTCTGGTGAGAGCTCCTACGAGCAGTACTTC | CASSSGESSYEQYF
TRBJ2-7 | TRBV7-8 | - | - | TGTGCCACCAACTTGGGATCGAGCTCCTACGAGCAGTACTTC | CATNLGSSSYEQYF
TRBJ2-1 | TRBV7-2 | once | TRBD2 | TGTGCCAGCAGCTTAGCTAGCGGGAGAAGAGATGAGCAGTTCTTC | CASSLASGRRDEQFF
TRBJ1-4 | TRBV7-9 | few | TRBD1 | TGTGCCAGCAGCTTCTCGACAGGGGAGTATGAAAAACTGTTTTTT | CASSFSTGEYEKLFF
TRBJ1-1 | TRBV7-2 | many | - | TGTGCCAGCAGTTCCCTACTGGGGCCGAACACTGAAGCTTTCTTT | CASSSLLGPNTEAFF
TRBJ1-2 | TRBV10-3 | few | - | TGTGCCATCAGTGTCTACAGCGGTGGCTACACCTTC | CAISVYSGGYTF
TRBJ2-7 | TRBV5-6 | - | - | TGTGCCAGCAGCCAAGCCTCAGCGTCAGAGTACGAGCAGTACTTC | CASSQASASEYEQYF
TRBJ1-4 | TRBV30 | - | TRBD1 | TGTGCCTGGAGGTTTACAGGGGGAGAAAAACTGTTTTTT | CAWRFTGGEKLFF
TRBJ2-7 | TRBV29-1 | - | - | TGCAGCGTTAAGGGCACCTCCTACGAGCAGTACTTC | CSVKGTSYEQYF
TRBJ2-5 | TRBV10-3 | - | TRBD1 | TGTGCCATCAGTGAGTCCAGGGGGCGAAGGGAGACCCAGTACTTC | CAISESRGRRETQYF